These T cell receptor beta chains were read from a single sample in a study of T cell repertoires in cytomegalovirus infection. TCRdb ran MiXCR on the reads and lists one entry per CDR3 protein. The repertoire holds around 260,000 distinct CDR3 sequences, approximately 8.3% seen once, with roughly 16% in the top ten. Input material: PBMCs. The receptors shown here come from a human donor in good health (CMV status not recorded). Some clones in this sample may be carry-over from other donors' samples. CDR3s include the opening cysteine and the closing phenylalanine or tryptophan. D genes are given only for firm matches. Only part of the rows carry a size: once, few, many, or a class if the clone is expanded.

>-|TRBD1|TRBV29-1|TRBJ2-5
CSVDRGQETQYF
TGCAGCGTCGACAGGGGCCAAGAGACCCAGTACTTC
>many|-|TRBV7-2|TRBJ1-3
CASSFRGGESSGNTIYF
TGTGCCAGCAGCTTCCGGGGGGGGGAGAGCTCTGGAAACACCATATATTTT
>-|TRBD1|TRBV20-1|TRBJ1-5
CSVGRGPSNQPQHF
TGCAGTGTGGGCAGGGGGCCTAGCAATCAGCCCCAGCATTTT
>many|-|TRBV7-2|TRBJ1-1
CASSLNRNTEAFF
TGTGCCAGCAGCTTAAACAGGAACACTGAAGCTTTCTTT
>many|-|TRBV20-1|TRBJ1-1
CSAPDRREAFF
TGCAGTGCTCCCGACAGGCGGGAAGCTTTCTTT
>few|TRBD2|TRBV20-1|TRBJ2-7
CSARERGLAGNTYYEQYF
TGCAGTGCTAGAGAAAGGGGACTAGCGGGGAATACCTACTACGAGCAGTACTTC
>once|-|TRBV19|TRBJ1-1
CASRTGAEGTEAFF
TGTGCCAGTCGTACGGGGGCAGAGGGGACTGAAGCTTTCTTT
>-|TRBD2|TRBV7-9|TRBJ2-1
CASSRGRNSDNEQFF
TGTGCCAGCAGCCGCGGGAGAAACTCGGACAATGAGCAGTTCTTC
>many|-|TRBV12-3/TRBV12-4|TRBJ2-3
CASSFRLRGSDTQYF
TGTGCCAGCAGTTTTCGTCTGCGGGGATCAGATACGCAGTATTTT
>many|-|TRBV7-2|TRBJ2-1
CASSLVQVEQFF
TGTGCCAGCAGCTTAGTACAGGTTGAGCAGTTCTTC
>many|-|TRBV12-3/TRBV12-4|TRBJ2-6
CASSLGPNSGANVLTF
TGTGCCAGCAGTCTTGGACCGAACTCTGGGGCCAACGTCCTGACTTTC
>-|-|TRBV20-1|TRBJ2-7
CSAARGIASGGSGPYEQYF
TGCAGTGCTGCCAGGGGGATAGCTTCTGGCGGGAGCGGTCCCTACGAGCAGTACTTC
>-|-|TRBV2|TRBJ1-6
CVSSEGGLNSPLHF
TGTGTCAGCAGTGAGGGGGGACTGAATTCACCCCTCCACTTT
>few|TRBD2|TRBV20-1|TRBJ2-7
CSASLLSSGRAHEQYF
TGCAGTGCTTCCCTGCTGAGCAGCGGGAGGGCCCACGAGCAGTACTTC
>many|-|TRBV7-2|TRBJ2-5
CASSLAYKTQYF
TGTGCCAGCAGTCTAGCGTACAAGACCCAGTACTTC
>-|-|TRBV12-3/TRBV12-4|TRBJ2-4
CASSTSSNIQYF
TGTGCCAGCAGTACAAGTTCTAACATTCAGTACTTC
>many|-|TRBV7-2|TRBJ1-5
CASRRDSNQPQHF
TGTGCCAGCAGGAGGGACAGCAATCAGCCCCAGCATTTT
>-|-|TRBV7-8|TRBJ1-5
CASSLAQGRNQPQHF
TGTGCCAGCAGCTTAGCGCAGGGGCGAAATCAGCCCCAGCATTTT
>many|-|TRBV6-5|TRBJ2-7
CASSYGGASYEQYF
TGTGCCAGCAGTTACGGAGGGGCTAGCTACGAGCAGTACTTC
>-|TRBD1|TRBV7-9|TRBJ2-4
CASSLDQGAINIQYF
TGTGCCAGCAGCTTAGACCAGGGGGCAATAAACATTCAGTACTTC
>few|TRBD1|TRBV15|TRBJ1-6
CATSLRDRGSPLHF
TGTGCCACCAGCTTACGGGACAGGGGTTCACCCCTCCACTTT
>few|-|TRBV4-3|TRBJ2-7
CASSQDTGTSYEQYF
TGCGCCAGCAGCCAAGATACAGGGACCTCCTACGAGCAGTACTTC
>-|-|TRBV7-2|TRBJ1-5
CASSLGGIGNQPQHF
TGTGCCAGCAGCTTAGGAGGGATTGGCAATCAGCCCCAGCATTTT
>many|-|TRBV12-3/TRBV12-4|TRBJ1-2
CASSLGRGNYGYTF
TGTGCCAGCAGTTTGGGACGCGGTAACTATGGCTACACCTTC
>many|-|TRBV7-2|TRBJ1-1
CASSLDGGTDTEAFF
TGTGCCAGCAGCTTAGATGGGGGCACGGACACTGAAGCTTTCTTT
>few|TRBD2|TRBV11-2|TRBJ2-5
CASSKGDSGSRETQYF
TGTGCCAGCAGCAAGGGTGATAGCGGGAGTCGTGAGACCCAGTACTTC
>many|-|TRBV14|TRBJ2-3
CASSQLGHPSTDTQYF
TGTGCCAGCAGCCAACTGGGACATCCTAGCACAGATACGCAGTATTTT
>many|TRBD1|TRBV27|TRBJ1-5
CASSPGQGNEPQHF
TGTGCCAGCAGCCCGGGACAGGGGAATGAGCCCCAGCATTTT
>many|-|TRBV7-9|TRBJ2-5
CASSLQQETQYF
TGTGCCAGCAGCCTCCAACAAGAGACCCAGTACTTC
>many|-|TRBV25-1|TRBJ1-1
CATEGMNTEAFF
TGTGCCACGGAAGGGATGAACACTGAAGCTTTCTTT
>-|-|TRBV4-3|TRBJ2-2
CASSLHINTGELFF
TGCGCCAGCAGTCTGCACATCAACACCGGGGAGCTGTTTTTT
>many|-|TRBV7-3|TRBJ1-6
CASSLGSVNSPLHF
TGTGCCAGCAGCTTAGGATCGGTTAATTCACCCCTCCACTTT
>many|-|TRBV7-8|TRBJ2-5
CASSLDPVARTSSETQYF
TGTGCCAGCAGCTTAGATCCAGTCGCCAGGACATCATCGGAGACCCAGTACTTC
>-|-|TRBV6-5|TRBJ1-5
CASRRTKGEPQHF
TGTGCCAGCAGGCGGACAAAGGGGGAACCCCAGCATTTT
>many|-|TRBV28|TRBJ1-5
CASSLGGLYSNQPQHF
TGTGCCAGCAGTTTAGGGGGCCTCTATAGCAATCAGCCCCAGCATTTT
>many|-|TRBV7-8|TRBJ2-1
CASSPPQVWNEQFF
TGTGCCAGCAGCCCTCCACAGGTGTGGAATGAGCAGTTCTTC
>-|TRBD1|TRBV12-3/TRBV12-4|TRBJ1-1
CASSSHGQGLNTEAFF
TGTGCCAGCAGTTCACACGGACAGGGACTGAACACTGAAGCTTTCTTT
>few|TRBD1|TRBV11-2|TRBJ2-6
CASSKDRGGGANVLTF
TGTGCCAGCAGCAAAGACAGGGGCGGTGGGGCCAACGTCCTGACTTTC
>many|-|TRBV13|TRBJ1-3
CASSLYGVSSGNTIYF
TGTGCCAGCAGCTTATACGGGGTGAGCTCTGGAAACACCATATATTTT
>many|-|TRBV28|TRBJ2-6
CASRASGANVLTF
TGTGCCAGCCGTGCCTCTGGGGCCAACGTCCTGACTTTC
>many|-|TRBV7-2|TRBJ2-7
CASSPTGLRSYEQYF
TGTGCCAGCAGCCCAACAGGGTTGCGCTCCTACGAGCAGTACTTC
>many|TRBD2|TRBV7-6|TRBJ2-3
CASEGAGVDTQYF
TGTGCCAGCGAAGGAGCGGGAGTAGATACGCAGTATTTT
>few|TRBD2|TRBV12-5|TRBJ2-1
CASGSRLAYNEQFF
TGTGCTAGTGGCTCCCGACTAGCTTACAATGAGCAGTTCTTC
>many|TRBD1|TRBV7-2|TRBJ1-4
CASSSDRTGGTEKLFF
TGTGCCAGCAGCTCCGATCGGACAGGGGGGACTGAAAAACTGTTTTTT
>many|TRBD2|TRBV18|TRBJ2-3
CASSPRGLAGDTDTQYF
TGTGCCAGCTCACCACGGGGACTAGCGGGGGACACAGATACGCAGTATTTT
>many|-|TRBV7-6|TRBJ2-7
CASSLGQGGHEQYF
TGTGCCAGCAGCTTAGGGCAGGGAGGTCACGAGCAGTACTTC
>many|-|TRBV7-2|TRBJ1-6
CASSPGPGNSPLHF
TGTGCCAGCAGCCCGGGACCGGGAAATTCACCCCTCCACTTT
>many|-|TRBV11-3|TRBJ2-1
CASSFGGRTRNEQFF
TGTGCCAGCAGCTTCGGAGGCAGAACAAGAAATGAGCAGTTCTTC
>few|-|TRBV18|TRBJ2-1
CASSTNGNEQFF
TGTGCCAGCTCTACTAATGGGAATGAGCAGTTCTTC
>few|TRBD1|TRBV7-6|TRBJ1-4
CASSPTGDLYEKLFF
TGTGCCAGCAGCCCTACAGGGGACTTATATGAAAAACTGTTTTTT
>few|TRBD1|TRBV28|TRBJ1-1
CASSLPFGTAGSEAFF
TGTGCCAGCAGTTTACCGTTCGGGACAGCCGGGTCTGAAGCTTTCTTT
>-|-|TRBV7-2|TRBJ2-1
CASSLKGLANHNEQFF
TGTGCCAGCAGCTTAAAAGGGCTAGCGAACCACAATGAGCAGTTCTTC
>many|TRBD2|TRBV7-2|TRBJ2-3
CASSYTRGGTDTQYF
TGTGCCAGCAGCTATACCCGGGGGGGCACAGATACGCAGTATTTT